These T cell receptor beta chains were read from a single sample in a study of memory CD8 T cells in hepatitis C reinfection. TCRdb keeps only in-frame clones here, not all; method: immunoSEQ multiplex PCR. The data hold 50,000 or so clones, with around nine tenths observed a single time. Sequenced material: naive CD8+ T cells sorted from blood. These receptors came from a man between 18 and 29 years old with hepatitis C virus infection. Both conserved end residues are part of each CDR3. D genes are given only for firm matches. Some rows mark clone size as missing; the rest say once, few, many or name a class of expanded clone.

d_gene,j_gene,abundance,v_gene,CDR3aa,CDR3nt
TRBD2,TRBJ2-1,.,TRBV4-1,CASSRLAVRIGNEQFF,TGCGCCAGCAGCCGACTAGCGGTGAGAATTGGCAATGAGCAGTTCTTC
TRBD2,TRBJ2-2,.,TRBV14,CASSHPSGGPHTGELFF,TGTGCCAGCAGCCACCCTAGCGGGGGGCCCCACACCGGGGAGCTGTTTTTT
.,TRBJ1-6,.,TRBV28,CASSRAGLNSPLHF,TGTGCCAGCAGTCGAGCAGGGCTGAATTCACCCCTCCACTTT
.,TRBJ2-7,.,TRBV11-2,CASSPTPYYEQYF,TGTGCCAGCAGCCCCACCCCCTACTACGAGCAGTACTTC
.,TRBJ1-2,once,TRBV5-6,CASSFWGGLDGYTF,TGTGCCAGCAGCTTTTGGGGGGGCTTGGATGGCTACACCTTC
TRBD2,TRBJ2-1,once,TRBV2,CASSELAGGASDEQFF,TGTGCCAGCAGTGAACTAGCGGGAGGGGCCTCGGATGAGCAGTTCTTC
.,TRBJ2-7,.,TRBV5-6,CASSLGAGYEQYF,TGTGCCAGCAGCTTGGGGGCAGGCTACGAGCAGTACTTC
.,TRBJ1-4,once,TRBV7-9,CASSFATGDKLFF,TGTGCCAGCAGCTTTGCGACGGGGGACAAACTGTTTTTT
TRBD2,TRBJ2-7,.,TRBV10-1,CASSEGTSGSYEQYF,TGCGCCAGCAGTGAAGGGACTAGCGGCTCCTACGAGCAGTACTTC
TRBD2,TRBJ2-3,.,TRBV4-2,CASSPLADSTDTQYF,TGTGCCAGCAGCCCACTAGCGGATTCCACAGATACGCAGTATTTT
TRBD2,TRBJ2-7,.,TRBV28,CASSPPGLVYGQYF,TGTGCCAGCAGTCCTCCGGGACTAGTCTACGGGCAGTACTTC